A single TCR beta chain is shown here with its context. This entry comes from a study of blood T cell repertoires in COVID-19. Study-wide background: T cells, B-cell-depleted T cells, or PBMCs provided the cDNA or gDNA that served as material.

Per germline, CDR1 SNHLY and CDR2 FYNNEI. With 2 bases removed from V and 5 bases from J, the gap between germline ends came to 4 bases. The CDR3 covers 12 residues. Profiled with immunoSEQ multiplex PCR; TCRdb holds only in-frame clones, not every one. The sample carries 210,000 or so clones, 92% recorded once. The sequence was collected from a young man with acute or convalescent COVID-19. The chain employs TRBV2 and TRBJ2-1; the D is unclear. Source material: peripheral blood. The CDR3 sequence is CASSEPNNEQFF. The CDR3 bases are TGTGCCAGCAGTGAACCAAACAATGAGCAGTTCTTC.